Following are 8 T cell receptor beta chains from one sample sequenced in a study of TIL therapy for anti-PD-1-resistant metastatic lung cancer. Specified time point: pre-treatment sample, taken before nivolumab and TIL therapy. Sequencing used immunoSEQ v3. The protocol was immunoSEQ multiplex PCR, while the TCRdb copy is restricted to in-frame clones and leaves out a portion. The sample contains tens of thousands of clones, about nine tenths of which appear only once. The material sequenced was blood, taken at baseline. Receptor source: a person between 30 and 79 years old with non-small cell lung cancer.

CDR3 sequence (DNA): TGTGCCAGCAGTTTCATCCAGAAGCAGTTCTTC. Its protein product is CASSFIQKQFF. The chain couples TRBV12-3 or TRBV12-4 to TRBJ2-1; no clear D. The CDR3 sequence is 11 residues long. With 3 bases removed from V and 11 bases from J, the gap between germline ends came to 8 bases.

J is TRBJ2-7 and V is TRBV11-1; D is possibly TRBD2 (5 bases). Between the trimmed V and J ends, which lost 5 bases and 5 bases, there was a span of 10 bases. The CDR3 runs 12 residues. Germline V gene lookup returns CDR1 SGHAT and CDR2 FQDESV (reference sequence). The CDR3 protein is CASSGQTNEQYF. Here the CDR3 DNA reads TGTGCCAGCAGCGGGCAGACTAACGAGCAGTACTTC.

The J gene is TRBJ2-3, the V gene TRBV6-5; D perhaps matches TRBD2 (7 bases). V dropped 11 bases and J dropped 4 bases, with 22 bases sitting between them. CDR1 is MNHEY and CDR2 is SVGAGI in the germline V gene. The CDR3 has 15 residues. The CDR3 sequence is CAGSGRGPFADTQYF. In nucleotides, the CDR3 is TGTGCCGGTTCCGGGCGGGGGCCCTTCGCAGATACGCAGTATTTT.

In its sample, this clone was seen a few times. V is TRBV4-1 and J is TRBJ2-7, with D perhaps assigned TRBD1 or TRBD2 (6 bases each). This CDR3 spans 15 amino acids. The V and J ends lost 0 bases and 7 bases respectively, with 16 bases between them. Germline CDR1 reads MGHRA; CDR2 reads YSYEKL. The CDR3 region has the DNA TGCGCCAGCAGCCAAGAATTCGTCGGGGGCGGGGAGCAGTACTTC. It translates to CASSQEFVGGGEQYF.

The chain couples TRBV21-1 to TRBJ2-7. TRBV21-1 is a known pseudogene. The CDR3 loop spans 15 amino acids. CDR3 sequence: CASSKVGRSSYEQYF. The CDR3 nucleotides read TGTGCCAGCAGCAAAGTAGGCCGCAGCTCCTACGAGCAGTACTTC.

The V gene is TRBV19, the J gene TRBJ1-2; D perhaps matches TRBD1 (6 bases). There are 14 residues in the CDR3. Per the germline V gene, CDR1 is LNHDA and CDR2 is SQIVND (reference sequence). The germline V and J ends were trimmed by 9 bases and 3 bases, with 17 bases remaining between them. CDR3 bases: TGTGCCAGCCGGCGTGACAGGTACTACTATGGCTACACCTTC. Amino acids: CASRRDRYYYGYTF.

The chain recombines TRBV7-8 with TRBJ2-3; 9 nucleotides line up with TRBD2. This CDR3 comprises 19 residues. Germline V gives CDR1 SGHVS, CDR2 FQNEAQ. V was pared by 6 bases and J by 2 bases, with 18 bases of the junction left unmatched. The chain's CDR3 is CASSHYIPRKREATDTQYF. As DNA, the CDR3 is TGTGCCAGCAGTCATTATATCCCCCGAAAGCGGGAGGCCACAGATACGCAGTATTTT.

The V gene is TRBV30, the J gene TRBJ2-7; 10 nucleotides match TRBD2. Germline V lookup: CDR1 GTSNPN, CDR2 SVGIG (reference sequence). V was clipped by 2 bases and J by 3 bases; unmatched bases: 4. CDR3 length: 14 amino acids. The DNA for the CDR3 is TGTGCCTGGAGTAAACTAGCGGGGAGCTACGAGCAGTACTTC. Encoded protein: CAWSKLAGSYEQYF.